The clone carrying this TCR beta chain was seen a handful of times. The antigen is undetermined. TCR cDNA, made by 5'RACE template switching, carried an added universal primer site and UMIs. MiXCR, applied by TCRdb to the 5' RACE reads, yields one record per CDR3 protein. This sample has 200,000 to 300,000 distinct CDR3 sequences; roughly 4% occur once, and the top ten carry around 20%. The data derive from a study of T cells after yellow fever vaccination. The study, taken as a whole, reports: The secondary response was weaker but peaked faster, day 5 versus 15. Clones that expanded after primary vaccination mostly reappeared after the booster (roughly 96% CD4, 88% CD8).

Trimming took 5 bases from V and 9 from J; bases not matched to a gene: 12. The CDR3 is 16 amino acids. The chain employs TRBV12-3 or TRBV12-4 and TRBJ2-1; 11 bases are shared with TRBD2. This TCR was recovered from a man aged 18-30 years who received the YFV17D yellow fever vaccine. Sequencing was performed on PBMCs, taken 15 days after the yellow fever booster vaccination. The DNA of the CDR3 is TGTGCCAGCAGTCCGCTTAGCGGGGGGGCCGGGCCTGAGCAGTTCTTC. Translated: CASSPLSGGAGPEQFF.